This T cell receptor beta chain was retrieved from a study of T cells in Graves' hyperthyroidism and ophthalmopathy. Study context: Peripheral blood specimens were obtained at initial diagnosis, prior to any treatment. Study-wide points: Most thyroid clonotypes that were expanded above 0.001 also turned up in blood.

This clonotype was picked up many times. Its target is unknown. The study left out patients who had uncontrolled infection, other autoimmune disease, pregnancy or lactation. V dropped 1 base and J dropped 0; count of bases not matched to a gene: 5. Germline V gene data show CDR1 as SGHVS and CDR2 as FQNEAQ. CDR3 length equals 16 residues. Amplification of TCR beta CDR3 regions used RNA as the template. The HTBI primer set drove a first-round RT-PCR of the TCR CDR3. Each CDR3 protein is one row after TCRdb ran MiXCR on the multiplex PCR reads. The table lists about 710,000 distinct CDR3 sequences, less than 20% of them singletons, with around 7.7% in the top ten.

The receptor was derived from a man between 18 and 35 years old with Graves' hyperthyroidism. The rearrangement links TRBV7-8 to TRBJ2-7; TRBD2 matches 8 bases. Sequencing input: blood. In DNA, the CDR3 is TGTGCCAGCAGCTTAGACCCGGGGACTAGCTCCTACGAGCAGTACTTC. Encoded protein: CASSLDPGTSSYEQYF.